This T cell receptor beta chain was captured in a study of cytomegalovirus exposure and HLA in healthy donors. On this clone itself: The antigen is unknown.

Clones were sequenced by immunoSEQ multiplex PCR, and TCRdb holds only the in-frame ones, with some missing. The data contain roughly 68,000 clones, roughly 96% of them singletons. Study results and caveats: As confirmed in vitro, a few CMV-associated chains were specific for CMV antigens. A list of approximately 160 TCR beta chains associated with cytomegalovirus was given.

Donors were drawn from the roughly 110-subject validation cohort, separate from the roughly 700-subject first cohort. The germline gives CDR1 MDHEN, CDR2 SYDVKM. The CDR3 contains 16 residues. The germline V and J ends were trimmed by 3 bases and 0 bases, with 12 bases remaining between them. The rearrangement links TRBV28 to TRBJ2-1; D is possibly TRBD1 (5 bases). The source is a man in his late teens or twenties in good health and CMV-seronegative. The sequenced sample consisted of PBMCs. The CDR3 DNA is TGTGCCAGCAGTTTGGGGCTGACAAGCTCCTACAATGAGCAGTTCTTC. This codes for CASSLGLTSSYNEQFF.